This TCR beta chain is drawn from a study of blood T cell repertoires in COVID-19. Study context: Both acute and convalescent COVID-19 samples were obtained from the United States, Italy and Spain. T cells, B-cell-depleted T cells, or PBMCs supplied cDNA or gDNA.

This CDR3 spans 13 amino acids. The germline V gene encodes CDR1 MNHEY and CDR2 SMNVEV (reference sequence). Trimming took off 0 bases at V and 7 bases at J, with 9 bases between the two ends. The protocol was immunoSEQ multiplex PCR, while the TCRdb copy is restricted to in-frame clones and leaves out a portion. Here the sample spans around 250,000 clones, nearly 90% being singletons. Sequencing input: peripheral blood. The V and J genes are TRBV27 and TRBJ1-1; possible D gene TRBD1, 5 bases. This TCR was recovered from a human donor in a cohort sampled during active COVID-19. CDR3 residues: CASSLSGRDEAFF. CDR3 DNA sequence: TGTGCCAGCAGTTTATCGGGGCGGGATGAAGCTTTCTTT.